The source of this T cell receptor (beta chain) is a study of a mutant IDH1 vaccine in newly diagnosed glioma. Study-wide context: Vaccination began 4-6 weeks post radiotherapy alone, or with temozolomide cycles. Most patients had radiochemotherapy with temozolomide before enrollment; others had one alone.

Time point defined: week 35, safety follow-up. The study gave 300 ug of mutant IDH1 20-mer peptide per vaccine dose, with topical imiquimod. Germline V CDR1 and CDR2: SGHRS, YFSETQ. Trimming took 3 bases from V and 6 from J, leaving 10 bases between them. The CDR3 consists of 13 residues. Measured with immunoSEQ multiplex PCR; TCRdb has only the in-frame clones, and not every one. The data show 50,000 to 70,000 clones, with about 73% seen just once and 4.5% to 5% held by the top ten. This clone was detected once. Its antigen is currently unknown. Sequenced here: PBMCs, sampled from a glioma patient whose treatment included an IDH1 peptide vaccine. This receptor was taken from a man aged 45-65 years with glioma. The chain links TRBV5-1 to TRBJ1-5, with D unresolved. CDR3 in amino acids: CASSYGESQPQHF. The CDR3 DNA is TGCGCCAGCAGCTATGGGGAAAGTCAGCCCCAGCATTTT.